The 31 T cell receptor beta chains below come from one sample, sequenced in a study of blood T cell repertoires in COVID-19 (TCRdb year 2020). Libraries were made using the immunoSEQ multiplex PCR assay. TCRdb obtained this table from immuneACCESS and retained in-frame rearrangements with V and J assigned. These tables miss some clones; where compared with another copy, unresolved V genes account for less than half of the shortfall, and the remainder is unexplained. The sample includes around 24,000 clones, with around 87% observed a single time. The ten most abundant clones make up roughly 1.8% of the sample. Source material: peripheral blood. The source of these receptors is an older woman with active COVID-19.

V and J are TRBV11-3 and TRBJ2-1, with a possible D match to TRBD1 (5 bases). CDR1 SGHNT and CDR2 YENEEA come from the germline V gene. The CDR3 contains 14 residues. V lost 5 bases, J lost 6 bases, and 14 bases lay in between. In DNA form, the CDR3 reads TGTGCCAGCAGCGCTTCCTGGGGCGCCAATGAGCAGTTCTTC. Amino acid sequence: CASSASWGANEQFF.

V and J are TRBV6-6 and TRBJ2-1; possibly TRBD2 for D (6 bases). In germline, CDR1 is MNHNY, CDR2 SVGAGI (reference sequence). There are 15 residues in the CDR3. Trimming shortened V by 5 bases and J by 6 bases, and 17 bases separated the two germline ends. CDR3 sequence: CASSTQPGAINEQFF. The CDR3 nucleotides are TGTGCCAGCAGTACCCAGCCGGGAGCGATCAATGAGCAGTTCTTC.

For the CDR3, the DNA is TGTGCCAGCTCACCAAGGCAGGCGGGCACTGAAGCTTTCTTT. Translating it yields CASSPRQAGTEAFF. V is TRBV18 and J is TRBJ1-1; D unclear. From germline, CDR1 is KGHSH and CDR2 LQKENI. V gave up 2 bases and J gave up 4 bases, with 11 bases separating them. The CDR3 totals 14 residues. The variable domain in full, with the rest retrieved from reference TRBV18 and TRBJ1-1, is NAGVMQNPRHLVRRRGQEARLRCSPMKGHSHVYWYRQLPEEGLKFMVYLQKENIIDESGMPKERFSAEFPKEGPSILRIQQVVRGDSAAYFCASSPRQAGTEAFFGQGTRLTVV.

This chain connects TRBV15 to TRBJ2-3, with D possibly matching TRBD2 (5 bases). The CDR3 consists of 15 residues. Germline CDR1 and CDR2: LNHNV and YYDKDF (reference sequence). V lost 3 bases and J lost 11, with 21 bases in between. CDR3 in DNA: TGTGCCACCAGCAGTACGTACCAGGCTCCTCGGGGGCAGTATTTT. Translating it yields CATSSTYQAPRGQYF. The variable domain in full, completed from reference TRBV15 and TRBJ2-3, reads DAMVIQNPRYQVTQFGKPVTLSCSQTLNHNVMYWYQQKSSQAPKLLFHYYDKDFNNEADTPDNFQSRRPNTSFCFLDIRSPGLGDTAMYLCATSSTYQAPRGQYFGPGTRLTVL.

The chain uses TRBV28 and TRBJ2-3; TRBD2 agrees at 13 bases. CDR1 is MDHEN and CDR2 is SYDVKM in the germline V gene. Trimming at V came to 1 base and at J to 5 bases, leaving 9 bases not matched to a gene. The length of the CDR3 is 18 residues. Here the CDR3 DNA reads TGTGCCAGCAGTTTATCCGGACTAGCGGGAGTGGGGGTAGATACGCAGTATTTT. It yields the protein CASSLSGLAGVGVDTQYF.

The CDR3 region has the DNA TGTGCCAGCAGCGTAGCTGCGGGAGGGTTCAATGAGCAGTTCTTC. Translation gives CASSVAAGGFNEQFF. V gene TRBV9 combines with J gene TRBJ2-1, with 9 bases fitting TRBD2. Germline lookup yields CDR1 SGDLS and CDR2 YYNGEE. J gave up 6 bases and V 0 bases, and 4 bases lay outside the gene matches. This CDR3 has 15 residues.

The rearrangement links TRBV6-5 to TRBJ2-3; 9 positions match TRBD2. CDR3 size: 13 residues. Germline loops: CDR1 MNHEY, CDR2 SVGAGI. Trimming at V came to 6 bases and at J to 7 bases, leaving 5 bases not matched to a gene. DNA for the CDR3: TGTGCCAGCAGCCCGCGGGGGGGTTATACGCAGTATTTT. It translates to CASSPRGGYTQYF.

The chain joins TRBV27 to TRBJ2-5; a weak D match, TRBD2 (5 bases). The V gene lost 4 bases and the J gene lost 7 bases, with 10 bases spanning the gap. The CDR3 has 12 amino acids. Germline lookup yields CDR1 MNHEY and CDR2 SMNVEV (reference sequence). CDR3 residues: CASSSAGGTQYF. Written as DNA, the CDR3 is TGTGCCAGCAGTTCGGCAGGAGGGACCCAGTACTTC.

The chain links TRBV6-5 to TRBJ1-4; D unclear. CDR1 MNHEY and CDR2 SVGAGI come from the germline V gene. V dropped 0 bases and J dropped 7 bases, with 15 bases sitting between them. The CDR3 is 16 residues long. CDR3 sequence (DNA): TGTGCCAGCAGTTACTCGACGGGCGGGGAAAGTGAAAAACTGTTTTTT. This encodes CASSYSTGGESEKLFF.

The V call is TRBV28, the J call TRBJ1-5, with D maybe TRBD1 (6 bases). V was trimmed by 6 bases and J by 6 bases, leaving 24 bases between them. The CDR3 loop spans 17 amino acids. Germline CDR1 MDHEN, CDR2 SYDVKM. CDR3 nucleotide sequence: TGTGCCAGCAGCCATCGCTCTAAGACAGGTCGGGGTCAGCCCCAGCATTTT. This codes for CASSHRSKTGRGQPQHF.

The chain uses TRBV5-1 and TRBJ2-3; the D is unclear. Germline V gene data show CDR1 as SGHRS and CDR2 as YFSETQ. Trimming took 0 bases from V and 2 from J, leaving 7 bases between them. The CDR3 consists of 14 residues. The CDR3 sequence: CASSLGQDTDTQYF. The CDR3 DNA follows: TGCGCCAGCAGCTTGGGACAAGACACAGATACGCAGTATTTT.

A single count supports this clone. CDR3 sequence: CASSLRTSGLYNEQFF. The CDR3 region has the DNA TGTGCCAGCAGTTTGAGGACTAGCGGACTTTACAATGAGCAGTTCTTC. This rearrangement joins TRBV27 to TRBJ2-1; 10 bases align to TRBD2. J was trimmed by 4 bases and V by 3 bases; bases with no gene match: 6. From germline, CDR1 is MNHEY and CDR2 SMNVEV (reference sequence). The CDR3 is made up of 16 amino acids.

This chain links TRBV28 with TRBJ2-5; 14 bases fit TRBD2. The CDR3 spans 15 residues. The V segment lost 5 bases and the J segment 5 bases; nucleotides outside the gene matches: 4. Germline V gives CDR1 MDHEN, CDR2 SYDVKM. Written as DNA, the CDR3 is TGTGCCAGCAGTCCGGGACTAGCGGGAGATGAGACCCAGTACTTC. Its protein product is CASSPGLAGDETQYF.

This clone appeared a single time. The genes are TRBV7-9 and TRBJ2-2; 12 positions agree with TRBD1. After removal of 0 bases from V and 9 bases from J, the junction contained 11 bases not matched to a gene. Germline V gives CDR1 SEHNR, CDR2 FQNEAQ (reference sequence). The CDR3 covers 18 residues. The CDR3 region is CASSLALGTGGTGRELFF. CDR3 coding DNA: TGTGCCAGCAGCTTAGCACTCGGGACAGGGGGCACAGGTCGGGAGCTGTTTTTT.

This clone was observed a single time. This chain joins TRBV5-1 and TRBJ2-5; 7 nucleotides align to TRBD2. The CDR3 covers 14 residues. Germline assignment: CDR1 SGHRS and CDR2 YFSETQ. The J segment lost 5 bases and the V segment lost 1 base, leaving 5 bases of the junction unmatched. The CDR3 nucleotides read TGCGCCAGCAGCTTGTCGGGGGGTTGGGAGACCCAGTACTTC. This codes for CASSLSGGWETQYF.

The chain links TRBV5-6 to TRBJ2-3; 10 bases are shared with TRBD2. The CDR3 runs 15 residues. The J segment lost 2 bases and the V segment lost 4 bases, leaving 4 bases of the junction unmatched. The V gene's germline CDR1 is SGHDT and CDR2 YYEEEE. CDR3 sequence: CASSRLAGSTDTQYF. For the CDR3, the DNA is TGTGCCAGCAGCCGACTAGCGGGCTCCACAGATACGCAGTATTTT.

The rearrangement uses TRBV4-1 and TRBJ1-4; no reliable D call. CDR1 is MGHRA, CDR2 YSYEKL, per germline. This CDR3 has 17 residues. Trimming removed 0 bases from V and 8 bases from J, with 19 bases in between. The CDR3 sequence: CASSQDGWAGGQEKLFF. Written as DNA, the CDR3 is TGCGCCAGCAGCCAAGACGGTTGGGCGGGTGGTCAGGAAAAACTGTTTTTT.

The chain links TRBV5-4 to TRBJ2-1; the D gene is possibly TRBD1 (6 bases). The V gene's germline CDR1 is SGHNT and CDR2 YYREEE (reference sequence). The CDR3 spans 15 residues. The germline V and J ends were trimmed by 0 bases and 4 bases, with 11 bases remaining between them. The CDR3 region is CASSLGGQDYNEQFF. CDR3 in DNA: TGTGCCAGCAGCTTGGGGGGGCAGGATTACAATGAGCAGTTCTTC.

CDR3 nucleotides: TGTGCCAGCAGCTTAGGTGTTACCCTCCACTTT. It encodes CASSLGVTLHF. This chain connects TRBV7-2 to TRBJ1-6, with D uncertain. CDR3 length: 11 residues. Looked up from germline, CDR1 is SGHTA and CDR2 is FQGNSA. V lost 1 base and J lost 14, with 6 bases in between.

The V call is TRBV28, the J call TRBJ2-7; TRBD2 aligns across 14 bases. There are 16 residues in the CDR3. The germline V gene has CDR1 MDHEN and CDR2 SYDVKM. Trimming took 3 bases from V and 3 from J; bases not matched to a gene: 4. The CDR3 here is CASSFGTSGRDYEQYF. Written as DNA, the CDR3 is TGTGCCAGCAGTTTTGGGACTAGCGGGAGAGACTACGAGCAGTACTTC. Full variable domain (missing parts from reference TRBV28 and TRBJ2-7): DVKVTQSSRYLVKRTGEKVFLECVQDMDHENMFWYRQDPGLGLRLIYFSYDVKMKEKGDIPEGYSVSREKKERFSLILESASTNQTSMYLCASSFGTSGRDYEQYFGPGTRLTVT.

The rearrangement links TRBV5-4 to TRBJ2-3, with TRBD1 identical over 8 bases. The CDR3 sequence is 14 residues long. Trimming at V came to 3 bases and at J to 6 bases, leaving 6 bases not matched to a gene. Germline CDR1 is SGHNT and CDR2 is YYREEE (reference sequence). Written as DNA, the CDR3 is TGTGCCAGCAGCTCCCAGGGGGCGAGCGATACGCAGTATTTT. Translating it yields CASSSQGASDTQYF.

The V gene is TRBV30, the J gene TRBJ1-6; D is undetermined. The CDR3 loop spans 13 amino acids. Germline CDR1 and CDR2: GTSNPN and SVGIG (reference sequence). The V end lost 3 bases, the J end lost 7 bases, and 10 bases lay between the germline ends. CDR3 DNA: TGTGCCTGGAGCGCGACGGGAAATTCACCCCTCCACTTT. Residues: CAWSATGNSPLHF.

The chain employs TRBV11-3 and TRBJ2-1; the match to TRBD2 covers 13 bases. Germline trimming cut 5 bases from V and 6 bases from J; bases unmatched to any gene: 4. CDR1 is SGHNT and CDR2 is YENEEA in the germline V gene. This CDR3 has 15 amino acids. The CDR3 sequence: CASSLGTSGTNEQFF. The CDR3 DNA is TGTGCCAGCAGCCTTGGGACTAGCGGGACCAATGAGCAGTTCTTC.

CDR3 coding DNA: TGCGCCAGCAGCCAAGATCAGGGTAGCGGGAGAAAGACCCAGTACTTC. It yields the protein CASSQDQGSGRKTQYF. The V and J genes are TRBV4-1 and TRBJ2-5, with 9 bases lining up with TRBD2. The length of the CDR3 is 16 residues. The trim removed 0 bases at V and 6 bases at J, leaving 8 bases unmatched. Germline loops: CDR1 MGHRA, CDR2 YSYEKL.

This chain links TRBV6-6 with TRBJ1-2; 7 nucleotides line up with TRBD1. Germline CDR1 MNHNY, CDR2 SVGAGI (reference sequence). Germline trimming cut 8 bases from V and 4 bases from J; bases unmatched to any gene: 4. This CDR3 contains 12 residues. CDR3 coding DNA: TGTGCCAGCGAGAGACAGGGCTATGGCTACACCTTC. It yields the protein CASERQGYGYTF.

The V call is TRBV28, the J call TRBJ2-1, with a tentative D call TRBD2 (6 bases). V lost 0 bases and J lost 4, with 13 bases in between. The CDR3 is 16 amino acids. Germline CDR1 MDHEN, CDR2 SYDVKM. The CDR3 reads CASSLWSGVEYNEQFF. The CDR3 DNA reads as TGTGCCAGCAGTTTATGGTCGGGAGTGGAGTACAATGAGCAGTTCTTC.

Concerning this clone itself: Its ends do not fully match the called genes, so a read error is possible. The chain joins TRBV7-9 to TRBJ2-7; no clear D gene. This CDR3 comprises 12 residues. CDR1 is SEHNR and CDR2 is FQNEAQ in the germline V gene (reference sequence). The CDR3 reads CASTLPADEQYF. The CDR3 coding sequence is TGTGCCAGCACCTTACCCGCGGACGAGCAGTACTTC.

This clone has just one count. The V and J genes are TRBV5-4 and TRBJ2-5; TRBD2 matches 9 bases. Germline values: CDR1 SGHNT, CDR2 YYREEE (reference sequence). V lost 0 bases and J lost 3; bases outside the gene matches: 3. The CDR3 loop spans 15 amino acids. Here the CDR3 reads CASSLGASGKETQYF. The CDR3 DNA follows: TGTGCCAGCAGCTTGGGTGCTAGCGGGAAAGAGACCCAGTACTTC.

The table lists this clone with a count of one. The rearrangement joins TRBV7-9 to TRBJ2-5, with a tentative D call TRBD1 (5 bases). Trimming shortened V by 1 base and J by 4 bases, and 16 bases separated the two germline ends. Germline V gives CDR1 SEHNR, CDR2 FQNEAQ (reference sequence). This CDR3 contains 16 residues. CDR3 residues: CASSLGAGPTIETQYF. The CDR3 DNA reads as TGTGCCAGCAGCTTAGGGGCAGGGCCTACAATAGAGACCCAGTACTTC.

The chain employs TRBV6-2 or TRBV6-3 and TRBJ2-1; 7 positions agree with TRBD2. Germline V CDR1 and CDR2: MNHEY, SVGEGT. CDR3 length: 15 amino acids. The trim removed 4 bases at V and 5 bases at J, leaving 8 bases unmatched. CDR3: CASSWLREVNNEQFF. CDR3 DNA sequence: TGTGCCAGCAGTTGGTTACGGGAGGTCAACAATGAGCAGTTCTTC.

This clone was counted only a few times. This sequence joins TRBV7-9 and TRBJ1-1; 11 bases line up with TRBD1. The CDR3 has 15 residues. Trimming took 4 bases from V and 5 from J; bases not matched to a gene: 6. Germline V gene sequence: CDR1 SEHNR, CDR2 FQNEAQ (reference sequence). The chain's CDR3 is CASSSPGQGVTEAFF. CDR3 coding DNA: TGTGCCAGCAGCTCCCCGGGACAGGGGGTAACTGAAGCTTTCTTT.